Included here is one T cell receptor (beta chain) sequence, with context. The sample belongs to a study of Ad26.COV2.S vaccination and SARS-CoV-2 variants. For the study at large: Ad26.COV2.S given intramuscularly, once or twice 56 days apart.

As to treatment: about 20 received Ad26.COV2.S at low or high dose, single or two shots; about 5 received placebo; per-sample allocation not given. At day 63 after the first vaccine or placebo injection, samples were drawn. Assay: immunoSEQ multiplex PCR; the TCRdb copy retains only in-frame clones and omits some. Of about 350,000 clones detected, roughly 90% appear once; the ten largest clones hold approximately 5.9%. The CDR3 is 15 residues long. Trimming left V 6 bases short and J 3 bases short, with 14 bases between. The germline V gene encodes CDR1 MDHEN and CDR2 SYDVKM. The material sequenced was peripheral blood, taken in a trial of Ad26.COV2.S vaccine versus placebo. This sequence originates from a person aged 18-65 years who received the Ad26.COV2.S COVID-19 vaccine or a placebo. This chain links TRBV28 with TRBJ1-4; D might be TRBD1 (5 bases). The CDR3 here is CASRPPGFANEKLFF. The DNA for the CDR3 is TGTGCCAGCAGGCCTCCAGGGTTTGCTAATGAAAAACTGTTTTTT.